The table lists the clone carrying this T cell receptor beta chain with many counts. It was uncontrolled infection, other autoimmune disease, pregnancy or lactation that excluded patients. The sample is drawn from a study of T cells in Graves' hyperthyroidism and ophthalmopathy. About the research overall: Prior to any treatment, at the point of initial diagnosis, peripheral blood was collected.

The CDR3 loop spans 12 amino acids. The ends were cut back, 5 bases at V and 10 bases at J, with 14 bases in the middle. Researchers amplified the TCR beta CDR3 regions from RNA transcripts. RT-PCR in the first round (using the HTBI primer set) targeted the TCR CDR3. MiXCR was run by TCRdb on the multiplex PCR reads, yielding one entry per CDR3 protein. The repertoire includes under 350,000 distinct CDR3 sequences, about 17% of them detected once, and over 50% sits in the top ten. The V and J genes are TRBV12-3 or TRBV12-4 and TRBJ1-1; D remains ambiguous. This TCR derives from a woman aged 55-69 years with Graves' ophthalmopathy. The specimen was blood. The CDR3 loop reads CASSIPPAGAFF. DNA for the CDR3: TGTGCCAGCAGTATCCCCCCGGCCGGAGCTTTCTTT.